Listed below are T cell receptor beta chains from one sample, sequenced in a study of radiation and T cells in renal cell carcinoma. Assay used: immunoSEQ multiplex PCR; TCRdb lists only in-frame clones, some missing. Of approximately 23,000 clones in the sample, 81% are singletons; the top ten hold roughly 30%. The sample was blood, taken from a patient whose treatment included radiotherapy and nephrectomy. The receptors were sampled from a man in his 60s with renal cell carcinoma. Each CDR3 is given with its conserved first and last residue. D genes are given only for firm matches. The listing skips clone size in some rows; elsewhere it reads once, few, many or a size class.

abundance	v_gene	d_gene	j_gene	CDR3nt	CDR3aa
.	TRBV7-8	.	TRBJ2-7	TGTGCCAGCAGCTTAGCCTCCGTTAGCGCGACATACTTC	CASSLASVSATYF
.	TRBV2	.	TRBJ2-7	TGTGCCAGCAGGAGACTTCCACTTTACGAGCAGTACTTC	CASRRLPLYEQYF
.	TRBV20-1	.	TRBJ2-2	TGCAGTGCTCCTAGGGTGGGGGAGCTGTTTTTT	CSAPRVGELFF
.	TRBV18	.	TRBJ2-7	TGTGCCAGCTCACCGATTTCAGGGGCCTACGAGCAGTACTTC	CASSPISGAYEQYF
.	TRBV4-1	TRBD1	TRBJ2-7	TGCGCCAGCAGCCAAATGACAGGGGCGTCTCCCTACGAGCAGTACTTC	CASSQMTGASPYEQYF
.	TRBV18	.	TRBJ2-3	TGTGCCAGCTCAGACCGGGAGCTCCGGAATACGCAGTATTTT	CASSDRELRNTQYF
.	TRBV19	TRBD2	TRBJ2-1	TGTGCCAGTAGTATAGGGTCGGGCGGGAGGAGCTCCTACAATGAGCAGTTCTTC	CASSIGSGGRSSYNEQFF
once	TRBV4-1	.	TRBJ2-1	TGCGCCAGCAGTCGACAGGTTTACAATGAGCAGTTCTTC	CASSRQVYNEQFF
.	TRBV2	.	TRBJ2-5	TGTGCCAGCACCCTGAGAGGGGCCCACAGGGAGACCCAGTACTTC	CASTLRGAHRETQYF
.	TRBV6-6	.	TRBJ1-1	TGTGCCAGCGGGCGCGGAACTGAAGCTTTCTTT	CASGRGTEAFF
.	TRBV9	.	TRBJ2-7	TGTGCCAGCGGCGAGGGGACCCACTCCTACGAGCAGTACTTC	CASGEGTHSYEQYF
.	TRBV5-4	.	TRBJ1-2	TGTGCCAGCAGCTTGGTAGAGGGGTTAGGCTACACCTTC	CASSLVEGLGYTF
once	TRBV7-8	.	TRBJ2-7	TGTGCCAGCAGCCTGAACGGGTTCGGCGAGCAGTACTTC	CASSLNGFGEQYF
.	TRBV29-1	.	TRBJ2-7	TGCAGCGTTGTTCCCTCCTCCTCCTACGAGCAGTACTTC	CSVVPSSSYEQYF